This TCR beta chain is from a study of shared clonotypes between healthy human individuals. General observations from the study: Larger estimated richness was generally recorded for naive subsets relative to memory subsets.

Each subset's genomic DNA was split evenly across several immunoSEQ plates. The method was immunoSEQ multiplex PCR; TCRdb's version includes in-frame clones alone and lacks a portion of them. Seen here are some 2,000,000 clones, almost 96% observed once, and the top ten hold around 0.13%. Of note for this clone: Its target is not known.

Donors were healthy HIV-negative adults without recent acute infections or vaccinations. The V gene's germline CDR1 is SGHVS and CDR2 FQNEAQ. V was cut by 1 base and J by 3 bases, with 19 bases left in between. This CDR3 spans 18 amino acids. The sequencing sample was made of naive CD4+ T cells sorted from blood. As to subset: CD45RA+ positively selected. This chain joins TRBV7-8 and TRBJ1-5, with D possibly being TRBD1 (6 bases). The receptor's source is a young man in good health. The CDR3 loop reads CASSLEGERRTANQPQHF. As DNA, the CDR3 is TGTGCCAGCAGCTTAGAGGGGGAGAGGAGGACAGCCAATCAGCCCCAGCATTTT.